The 2 T cell receptor beta chains listed next were all sequenced from one sample in a study of PD-L1 blockade in urothelial cancer (dated by TCRdb to the late 2010s). Library preparation was by the immunoSEQ multiplex PCR assay. The table comes from immuneACCESS by way of TCRdb, which keeps in-frame sequences with V and J called. Part of the clones is missing from these tables; in studies checked, under half for an unresolved V gene and the rest for unknown reasons. The sample table holds more than 12,000 clones, of which 88% were seen once. The ten largest clones take up 12% to 15% of the sample. The specimen was PBMCs, collected around atezolizumab (anti-PD-L1) treatment. Source of these receptors: a man aged 70-80 years with urothelial cancer.

This CDR3 is CASSLTGTGSYNEQFF. In DNA, the CDR3 is TGTGCCAGTAGTCTTACCGGGACAGGCTCCTACAATGAGCAGTTCTTC. V usage is TRBV19 and J usage is TRBJ2-1, with 8 bases aligning to TRBD1. Per the germline V gene, CDR1 is LNHDA and CDR2 is SQIVND (reference sequence). The CDR3 has 16 amino acids. After removal of 5 bases from V and 0 bases from J, the junction contained 6 bases not matched to a gene. Full variable domain (rest looked up from reference TRBV19 and TRBJ2-1): DGGITQSPKYLFRKEGQNVTLSCEQNLNHDAMYWYRQDPGQGLRLIYYSQIVNDFQKGDIAEGYSVSREKKESFPLTVTSAQKNPTAFYLCASSLTGTGSYNEQFFGPGTRLTVL.

V gene TRBV6-5 combines with J gene TRBJ2-7, with TRBD1 matching over 8 bases. Unmatched junction bases numbered 7, after V lost 3 bases and J lost 6 bases. There are 14 residues in the CDR3. Germline V gene sequence: CDR1 MNHEY, CDR2 SVGAGI. As DNA, the CDR3 is TGTGCCAGCAGTTATCGTGACAGGGGAGCCGAGCAGTACTTC. It translates to CASSYRDRGAEQYF.